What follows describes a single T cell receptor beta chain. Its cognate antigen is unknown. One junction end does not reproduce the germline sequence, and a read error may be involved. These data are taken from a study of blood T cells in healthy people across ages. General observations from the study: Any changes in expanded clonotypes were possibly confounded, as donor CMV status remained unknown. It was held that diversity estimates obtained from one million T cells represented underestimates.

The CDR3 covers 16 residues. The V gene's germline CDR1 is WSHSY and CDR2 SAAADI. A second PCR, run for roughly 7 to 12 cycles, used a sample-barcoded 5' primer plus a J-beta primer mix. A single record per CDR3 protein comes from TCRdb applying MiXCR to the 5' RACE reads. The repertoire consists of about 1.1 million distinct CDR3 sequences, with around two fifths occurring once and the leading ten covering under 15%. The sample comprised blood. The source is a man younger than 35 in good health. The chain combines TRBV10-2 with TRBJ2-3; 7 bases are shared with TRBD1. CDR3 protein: CTSPPQGPEWTDTQYF. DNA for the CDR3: TGCACCAGCCCGCCACAGGGGCCGGAATGGACAGATACGCAGTATTTT.